The 5 T cell receptor beta chains listed next were all sequenced from one sample in a study of early T cells in non-severe SARS-CoV-2 infection. TCRdb used MiXCR to reprocess the 5' RACE reads, holding one entry per CDR3 protein. The profile shows 30,000 or so distinct CDR3 sequences, around 5% of them singletons. The sequenced sample consisted of whole blood. All receptors come from an adult who was a healthcare worker with PCR-confirmed SARS-CoV-2 infection or an uninfected control (not recorded which).

This clonotype was found many times. This rearrangement joins TRBV25-1 to TRBJ1-2; D perhaps matches TRBD1 (5 bases). V lost 4 bases, J lost 4 bases, and 7 bases lay in between. CDR3 length: 12 amino acids. Germline V gene lookup returns CDR1 MGHDK and CDR2 SYGVNS. For the CDR3, the DNA is TGTGCCAGCAGTGGACAGCCCTATGGCTACACCTTC. Translated: CASSGQPYGYTF.

This chain joins TRBV7-8 and TRBJ2-7; 9 nucleotides agree with TRBD2. V lost 5 bases, J lost 4 bases, and 15 bases stayed unmatched. The V gene's germline CDR1 is SGHVS and CDR2 FQNEAQ. This CDR3 is built from 17 residues. DNA for the CDR3: TGTGCCAGCAGCGCTCAACAGGCAGCGGGGGGCCAATACGAGCAGTACTTC. The encoded protein is CASSAQQAAGGQYEQYF.

The sample holds many counts of this clonotype. This chain joins TRBV12-3 or TRBV12-4 and TRBJ2-5, with a possible D match to TRBD1 (5 bases). V was clipped by 7 bases and J by 1 base, with 10 bases between them. The CDR3 sequence is 13 residues long. The CDR3 loop reads CASTMTVQETQYF. The CDR3 nucleotides read TGTGCCAGCACCATGACAGTCCAAGAGACCCAGTACTTC.

The sample holds many counts of this clonotype. This chain joins TRBV12-3 or TRBV12-4 and TRBJ2-3, with no clear D. Trimming took 5 bases from V and 3 from J, leaving 15 bases between them. The CDR3 has 15 residues. In DNA form, the CDR3 reads TGTGCCAGCAGTCTTGGGAATAGTATGACAGATACGCAGTATTTT. It yields the protein CASSLGNSMTDTQYF.

Many counts were recorded for this clonotype. The chain combines TRBV12-3 or TRBV12-4 with TRBJ1-1; D is ambiguous. The CDR3 loop spans 11 amino acids. The ends were cut back, 8 bases at V and 0 bases at J, with 4 bases in the middle. CDR3 sequence reads: CASLLNTEAFF. The CDR3 coding sequence is TGTGCCAGCCTCCTGAACACTGAAGCTTTCTTT.